A single sample is the source of the 26 T cell receptor beta chains below, sequenced in a study of cytomegalovirus exposure and HLA in healthy donors. 60 Vbeta and 13 Jbeta primers were used in PCR. Here immunoSEQ multiplex PCR was the method, and the copy in TCRdb shows in-frame clones only, minus some. There are 120,000 or so clones in the sample; 75% to 85% occur only once, and roughly 9.6% lies in the top ten. Material: PBMCs. These receptors all stem from a man aged 30-40 years in good health and CMV-seropositive.

V and J are TRBV18 and TRBJ1-1; no definite D call. The germline CDR1 and CDR2 sequences are KGHSH and LQKENI. V was pared by 2 bases and J by 2 bases, with 15 bases between. CDR3 length: 16 amino acids. CDR3 amino acids: CASSPYGGQHNTEAFF. CDR3 nucleotides: TGTGCCAGCTCACCATACGGCGGGCAGCACAACACTGAAGCTTTCTTT.

The chain couples TRBV7-8 to TRBJ2-5; 9 positions agree with TRBD1. The closer fit of TRBJ2-7 to the DNA end suggests the J call may be wrong. Germline CDR1 reads SGHVS; CDR2 reads FQNEAQ. The CDR3 contains 17 residues. This CDR3 is CASSLNKYRDRESEQYF. CDR3 in DNA: TGTGCCAGCAGCTTAAATAAGTACCGGGACAGGGAATCCGAGCAGTACTTC.

The V call is TRBV6-6, the J call TRBJ1-3; 9 nucleotides match TRBD1. The CDR3 is made up of 13 amino acids. The germline CDR1 and CDR2 sequences are MNHNY and SVGAGI (reference sequence). Trimming removed 7 bases from V and 7 bases from J; junction bases left unmatched: 5. The CDR3 DNA is TGTGCCAGCACTCGTGGGACAGGGAACACCATATATTTT. This translates into CASTRGTGNTIYF.

The CDR3 loop reads CASSPGGIDEQYF. The CDR3 bases are TGTGCCAGCAGCCCCGGAGGGATAGACGAGCAGTACTTC. The V gene is TRBV2, the J gene TRBJ2-7; possibly TRBD2 for D (6 bases). V was shortened by 6 bases and J by 5 bases, with 14 bases between the two germline ends. CDR1 SNHLY and CDR2 FYNNEI come from the germline V gene. The CDR3 length is 13 residues.

CDR3: CASSPLGHYGYTF. The CDR3 DNA is TGTGCCAGCAGCCCCTTGGGGCACTATGGCTACACCTTC. J is TRBJ1-2 and V is TRBV9; possibly TRBD1 for D (5 bases). Germline CDR1 SGDLS, CDR2 YYNGEE. V lost 4 bases and J 3 bases, leaving 10 bases between the germline ends. This CDR3 has 13 amino acids.

V gene TRBV5-1 combines with J gene TRBJ1-1, with 8 bases lining up with TRBD1. Germline CDR1 and CDR2: SGHRS and YFSETQ. V shed 0 bases and J 6 bases; nucleotides not matched to a gene: 7. The CDR3 length is 15 residues. As DNA, the CDR3 is TGCGCCAGCAGCTTGGCTTCAGGGGGCTTGGCTGAAGCTTTCTTT. It specifies CASSLASGGLAEAFF. The whole variable domain, filled in from reference TRBV5-1 and TRBJ1-1, reads KAGVTQTPRYLIKTRGQQVTLSCSPISGHRSVSWYQQTPGQGLQFLFEYFSETQRNKGNFPGRFSGRQFSNSRSEMNVSTLELGDSALYLCASSLASGGLAEAFFGQGTRLTVV.

The chain joins TRBV2 to TRBJ1-3, with a tentative D call TRBD1 (5 bases). V gave up 2 bases and J gave up 7 bases, with 6 bases separating them. The CDR3 has 12 amino acids. Germline assignment: CDR1 SNHLY and CDR2 FYNNEI. CDR3 protein: CASSESGNTIYF. The CDR3 DNA reads as TGTGCCAGCAGTGAATCAGGGAACACCATATATTTT.

This clone turned up a few times. This rearrangement joins TRBV14 to TRBJ2-5; D may be TRBD1 (5 bases). The assigned J gene may be wrong: the sequence end matches TRBJ2-7 better. The CDR3 is made up of 15 amino acids. CDR1 is SGHDN and CDR2 is FVKESK in the germline V gene. Here the CDR3 DNA reads TGTGCCAGCAGCCAAAAGCAGGGCGGTATCGACGAGCAGTACTTC. Translated: CASSQKQGGIDEQYF.

The V and J genes are TRBV7-8 and TRBJ2-7, with 7 bases fitting TRBD2. V lost 7 bases, J lost 0 bases, and 9 bases stayed unmatched. Germline V CDR1 and CDR2: SGHVS, FQNEAQ. The CDR3 runs to 15 residues. The CDR3 reads CASILSSGISYEQYF. For the CDR3, the DNA is TGTGCCAGCATCCTATCCAGCGGGATCTCCTACGAGCAGTACTTC.

The chain recombines TRBV5-5 with TRBJ2-3; the D is unclear. Trimming removed 6 bases from V and 5 bases from J, with 13 bases in between. Per the germline V gene, CDR1 is SGHKS and CDR2 is YYEKEE (reference sequence). This CDR3 contains 13 residues. The CDR3 DNA follows: TGTGCCAGCACCCCTAGGTTAGGAGATACGCAGTATTTT. Translating gives CASTPRLGDTQYF.

The V and J genes are TRBV29-1 and TRBJ2-5; D not resolved. Germline V lookup: CDR1 SQVTM, CDR2 ANQGSEA. This CDR3 is built from 12 residues. The ends were cut back, 4 bases at V and 4 bases at J, with 10 bases in the middle. The CDR3 protein is CSVASVGETQYF. The DNA of the CDR3 is TGCAGCGTTGCGTCGGTTGGAGAGACCCAGTACTTC.

The chain joins TRBV10-3 to TRBJ2-5; the D gene is possibly TRBD1 (6 bases). CDR1 and CDR2 (germline): ENHRY, SYGVKD. V lost 3 bases and J lost 4, with 12 bases in between. The CDR3 extends over 14 amino acids. This chain's CDR3 is CAISETGRSETQYF. The DNA for the CDR3 is TGTGCCATCAGTGAAACAGGGCGGTCAGAGACCCAGTACTTC.

This chain connects TRBV2 to TRBJ2-7; tentative D call: TRBD1 (5 bases). This CDR3 is built from 14 residues. Germline V lookup: CDR1 SNHLY, CDR2 FYNNEI. Trimming removed 6 bases from V and 0 bases from J, with 12 bases in between. CDR3 residues: CASRGQASSYEQYF. The CDR3, as DNA: TGTGCCAGCAGGGGGCAGGCGAGCTCCTACGAGCAGTACTTC. Drawing the rest from reference TRBV2 and TRBJ2-7, the complete variable domain is EPEVTQTPSHQVTQMGQEVILRCVPISNHLYFYWYRQILGQKVEFLVSFYNNEISEKSEIFDDQFSVERPDGSNFTLKIRSTKLEDSAMYFCASRGQASSYEQYFGPGTRLTVT.

DNA for the CDR3: TGTGCCACCAGTTCCCACAGGGAGGGGACAGATACGCAGTATTTT. It yields the protein CATSSHREGTDTQYF. V usage is TRBV15 and J usage is TRBJ2-3, with D perhaps TRBD2 (7 bases). Between the trimmed V and J ends, which lost 6 bases and 3 bases, there was a span of 16 bases. CDR1 LNHNV and CDR2 YYDKDF come from the germline V gene (reference sequence). The CDR3 is 15 amino acids.

About this clone itself: One junction end does not reproduce the germline sequence, and a read error may be involved. The chain has TRBV19 and TRBJ2-6; 8 bases line up with TRBD1. Germline CDR1 and CDR2: LNHDA and SQIVND (reference sequence). The CDR3 contains 16 residues. The CDR3 nucleotides are TGTGCCAGTAGGGGACAGGCCGGCTCTGGGGCCAACGGCCTGACTTTC. Protein product: CASRGQAGSGANGLTF.

This chain joins TRBV28 and TRBJ2-2, with D unresolved. CDR1 MDHEN and CDR2 SYDVKM come from the germline V gene. The CDR3 length is 13 residues. The germline V and J ends were trimmed by 6 bases and 2 bases, with 7 bases remaining between them. The CDR3 protein is CASSRFNTGELFF. Here the CDR3 DNA reads TGTGCCAGCAGCCGGTTCAACACCGGGGAGCTGTTTTTT. Based on the CDR3 plus reference TRBV28 and TRBJ2-2, the full variable domain is DVKVTQSSRYLVKRTGEKVFLECVQDMDHENMFWYRQDPGLGLRLIYFSYDVKMKEKGDIPEGYSVSREKKERFSLILESASTNQTSMYLCASSRFNTGELFFGEGSRLTVL.

The chain uses TRBV19 and TRBJ1-5; 7 bases are shared with TRBD1. Germline assignment: CDR1 LNHDA and CDR2 SQIVND (reference sequence). The CDR3 contains 17 residues. V lost 1 base to trimming and J lost 0 bases; unmatched junction nucleotides: 6. Here the CDR3 reads CASSIVRTGYSNQPQHF. CDR3 DNA: TGTGCCAGTAGTATAGTTAGGACAGGCTATAGCAATCAGCCCCAGCATTTT.

This chain links TRBV30 with TRBJ1-4; 12 bases agree with TRBD1. V shed 4 bases and J 8 bases; nucleotides not matched to a gene: 14. There are 17 residues in the CDR3. The germline CDR1 and CDR2 sequences are GTSNPN and SVGIG (reference sequence). The CDR3: CAWNTGTGGVRGEKLFF. The CDR3 DNA is TGTGCCTGGAATACCGGGACAGGGGGCGTCAGAGGAGAAAAACTGTTTTTT.

J is TRBJ1-5 and V is TRBV4-1; 11 nucleotides align to TRBD1. Trimming removed 3 bases from V and 6 bases from J; junction bases left unmatched: 4. In germline, CDR1 is MGHRA, CDR2 YSYEKL. The CDR3 totals 15 residues. The CDR3 here is CASSQAGTGGQPQHF. CDR3 coding DNA: TGCGCCAGCAGCCAGGCCGGGACAGGGGGTCAGCCCCAGCATTTT.

This rearrangement joins TRBV7-2 to TRBJ1-2; 7 bases are a match to TRBD1. Germline assignment: CDR1 SGHTA and CDR2 FQGNSA. The CDR3 runs 14 residues. V lost 3 bases, J lost 10 bases, and 11 bases stayed unmatched. The CDR3 bases are TGTGCCAGCAGCTTGGCAGGGGGATTTATCGACTACACCTTC. Its translation is CASSLAGGFIDYTF. The full variable domain, its missing parts supplied by reference TRBV7-2 and TRBJ1-2, is GAGVSQSPSNKVTEKGKDVELRCDPISGHTALYWYRQSLGQGLEFLIYFQGNSAPDKSGLPSDRFSAERTGGSVSTLTIQRTQQEDSAVYLCASSLAGGFIDYTFGSGTRLTVV.

The V call is TRBV5-6, the J call TRBJ1-6, with a weak D call TRBD1 (5 bases). V lost 0 bases and J 10 bases, leaving 11 bases between the germline ends. The germline V gene has CDR1 SGHDT and CDR2 YYEEEE. The CDR3 extends over 14 amino acids. The CDR3 sequence is CASSLAGLVSPLHF. The CDR3, as DNA: TGTGCCAGCAGCTTGGCGGGACTGGTCTCACCCCTCCACTTT. The full variable domain, completed using reference TRBV5-6 and TRBJ1-6, is DAGVTQSPTHLIKTRGQQVTLRCSPKSGHDTVSWYQQALGQGPQFIFQYYEEEERQRGNFPDRFSGHQFPNYSSELNVNALLLGDSALYLCASSLAGLVSPLHFGNGTRLTVT.

This clone was seen only a few times. The chain recombines TRBV29-1 with TRBJ2-5; 7 nucleotides agree with TRBD2. CDR1 and CDR2 from the germline V gene are SQVTM and ANQGSEA. The CDR3 sequence is 17 residues long. V gave up 0 bases and J gave up 6 bases; unmatched junction bases: 16. As DNA, the CDR3 is TGCAGCGTTGAAGATATTTTAGCGGGCAACCATGGGAAGACCCAGTACTTC. Residues: CSVEDILAGNHGKTQYF.

The table lists this clone with a count of one. The V call is TRBV19, the J call TRBJ2-6; TRBD1 matches at 7 bases. J gave up 1 base and V 0 bases, and 3 bases lay outside the gene matches. The CDR3 runs to 17 residues. The V gene's germline CDR1 is LNHDA and CDR2 SQIVND (reference sequence). CDR3 nucleotide sequence: TGTGCCAGTAGTATAGACCACAGGGGATCTGGGGCCAACGTCCTGACTTTC. It codes for CASSIDHRGSGANVLTF.

The CDR3 bases are TGTGCCAGCAGCTTAGGCGGGGAGGTGTCCACTGAAGCTTTCTTT. The encoded protein is CASSLGGEVSTEAFF. This rearrangement joins TRBV7-3 to TRBJ1-1, with D hard to call. Germline-derived CDR1 and CDR2 are SGHTA and FQGTGA. V was pared by 2 bases and J by 4 bases, with 14 bases between. This CDR3 has 15 residues.

V gene TRBV11-3 combines with J gene TRBJ2-2, with 10 bases matching TRBD1. Germline CDR1 SGHNT, CDR2 YENEEA. Trimming cost V 5 bases and J 6 bases; bases outside gene matches: 9. CDR3 length: 16 amino acids. In nucleotides, the CDR3 is TGTGCCAGCAGCCCCTGGACAGGGGGTCAGGCCGGGGAGCTGTTTTTT. It codes for CASSPWTGGQAGELFF.

The V call is TRBV6-5, the J call TRBJ1-5, with a weak D call TRBD1 (5 bases). Per germline, CDR1 MNHEY and CDR2 SVGAGI. The CDR3 covers 15 residues. Trimming shortened V by 0 bases and J by 2 bases, and 8 bases separated the two germline ends. The CDR3 sequence is CASSYSGRGNQPQHF. DNA for the CDR3: TGTGCCAGCAGTTACTCTGGCAGGGGCAATCAGCCCCAGCATTTT.